Shown below are 11 T cell receptor beta chains from a single sample sequenced in a study of blood T cell repertoires in COVID-19. Some clones are missing from TCRdb's copy, which holds only in-frame ones; the method was immunoSEQ multiplex PCR. The sample has tens of thousands of clones; around 87% are singletons. Input material: peripheral blood. These receptors were obtained from a human donor in a cohort sampled during active COVID-19.

V gene TRBV9 combines with J gene TRBJ2-5, with TRBD2 matching over 8 bases. The CDR3 runs to 15 residues. From germline, CDR1 is SGDLS and CDR2 YYNGEE. J gave up 4 bases and V 4 bases, and 9 bases lay outside the gene matches. The CDR3 region is CASSPRRAGVETQYF. In DNA, the CDR3 is TGTGCCAGCAGCCCCCGTCGAGCGGGAGTAGAGACCCAGTACTTC.

The CDR3 DNA sequence: TGTGCCAGCAGTCCCGGACTAGCACCTCTCAATGAGCAGTTCTTC. Translating gives CASSPGLAPLNEQFF. V is TRBV2 and J is TRBJ2-1, with 8 positions matching TRBD2. Germline V lookup: CDR1 SNHLY, CDR2 FYNNEI. Trimming cost V 5 bases and J 6 bases; bases outside gene matches: 9. This CDR3 contains 15 residues.

CDR3 residues: CASGQSSYNSPLHF. The CDR3 region has the DNA TGTGCCAGCGGACAGAGCTCCTATAATTCACCCCTCCACTTT. This chain connects TRBV6-5 to TRBJ1-6, with D maybe TRBD1 (6 bases). Germline loops: CDR1 MNHEY, CDR2 SVGAGI. Trimming stripped 8 bases from V and 0 bases from J, with 8 bases between. This CDR3 region has 14 residues.

The CDR3 DNA follows: TGTGCCAGCTCACCACCAACAGATACTAACTATGGCTACACCTTC. Amino acid sequence: CASSPPTDTNYGYTF. This chain connects TRBV18 to TRBJ1-2, with no clear D. Germline V gene sequence: CDR1 KGHSH, CDR2 LQKENI. This CDR3 spans 15 amino acids. V lost 0 bases to trimming and J lost 0 bases, with 8 bases between them.

This chain links TRBV9 with TRBJ2-3; D may be TRBD1 (6 bases). The ends were cut back, 9 bases at V and 2 bases at J, with 16 bases in the middle. Germline assignment: CDR1 SGDLS and CDR2 YYNGEE. The CDR3 extends over 14 amino acids. For the CDR3, the DNA is TGTGCCACCTCACGGGGACACCCCACAGATACGCAGTATTTT. As protein: CATSRGHPTDTQYF.

This chain connects TRBV7-3 to TRBJ2-3; 9 bases agree with TRBD2. V shed 2 bases and J 0 bases; nucleotides not matched to a gene: 6. The CDR3 sequence is 17 residues long. Germline loops: CDR1 SGHTA, CDR2 FQGTGA. This CDR3 reads CASSLASGTSSTDTQYF. The CDR3 DNA follows: TGTGCCAGCAGCTTAGCTAGCGGGACCTCTAGCACAGATACGCAGTATTTT.

As DNA, the CDR3 is TGCAGCGTCAAGCCCCCGGCGGTCGAGCAGTTCTTC. Its translation is CSVKPPAVEQFF. This chain uses TRBV29-1 with TRBJ2-1; D unresolved. The CDR3 contains 12 residues. V lost 6 bases and J lost 10, with 16 bases in between. Germline CDR1 is SQVTM and CDR2 is ANQGSEA.

The chain recombines TRBV6-5 with TRBJ1-1; 9 nucleotides align to TRBD1. The germline gives CDR1 MNHEY, CDR2 SVGAGI. There are 15 residues in the CDR3. After removal of 8 bases from V and 4 bases from J, the junction contained 11 bases not matched to a gene. The CDR3 loop reads CASHEGQGEATEAFF. DNA for the CDR3: TGTGCCAGCCATGAGGGACAGGGAGAGGCCACTGAAGCTTTCTTT.

The rearrangement uses TRBV28 and TRBJ1-1; weak D call: TRBD1 (6 bases). Germline V gene data show CDR1 as MDHEN and CDR2 as SYDVKM. V shed 6 bases and J shed 11 bases, with 13 bases lying between them. The CDR3 spans 11 residues. CDR3 nucleotides: TGTGCCAGCAGGTTGGGACATTGGGCTTTCTTT. Protein product: CASRLGHWAFF.

The rearrangement links TRBV27 to TRBJ2-3; D possibly corresponds to TRBD1 (6 bases). Germline values: CDR1 MNHEY, CDR2 SMNVEV (reference sequence). The CDR3 length is 12 residues. V shed 5 bases and J shed 8 bases, with 11 bases lying between them. This chain's CDR3 is CASSLLRGTQYF. The CDR3 DNA sequence: TGTGCCAGCAGTCTACTCAGGGGTACGCAGTATTTT.

The chain has TRBV9 and TRBJ1-3; possibly TRBD1 for D (6 bases). The length of the CDR3 is 16 residues. Germline CDR1 reads SGDLS; CDR2 reads YYNGEE. The ends were cut back, 0 bases at V and 10 bases at J, with 20 bases in the middle. CDR3 nucleotide sequence: TGTGCCAGCAGCGTAGCGACAGGTAGCGGGACTGGGACCATATATTTT. It encodes CASSVATGSGTGTIYF.